One sample yielded the 18 T cell receptor beta chains listed below, sequenced in a study of blood T cell repertoires in COVID-19. TCRdb's copy holds only in-frame clones and misses some; the assay was immunoSEQ multiplex PCR. The repertoire holds around 130,000 clones, approximately 85% seen once, with roughly 4.5% in the top ten. Specimen: peripheral blood. Every receptor here comes from a human donor in a cohort sampled during active COVID-19.

This chain connects TRBV14 to TRBJ2-1; 10 nucleotides match TRBD1. With 6 bases clipped from V and 8 bases from J, the junction kept 13 bases outside the gene matches. Germline V gives CDR1 SGHDN, CDR2 FVKESK. The CDR3 extends over 16 amino acids. CDR3 amino acids: CASSRLRDRGAHEQFF. The CDR3 nucleotides are TGTGCCAGCAGTCGGCTCCGGGACAGGGGCGCCCATGAGCAGTTCTTC.

V is TRBV4-1 and J is TRBJ1-5; D may be TRBD1 (6 bases). This CDR3 has 16 residues. CDR1 and CDR2 from the germline V gene are MGHRA and YSYEKL. V was cut by 4 bases and J by 6 bases, with 19 bases left in between. The CDR3 nucleotides are TGCGCCAGCAGCCTCGGAGACACAGGGTCCGGTCAGCCCCAGCATTTT. It encodes CASSLGDTGSGQPQHF.

J is TRBJ2-1 and V is TRBV6-2 or TRBV6-3; D is undetermined. Germline CDR1 reads MNHEY; CDR2 reads SVGEGT. CDR3 length: 11 residues. V lost 2 bases and J 10 bases, leaving 6 bases between the germline ends. The CDR3 DNA reads as TGTGCCAGCAGTTACGCCGGGGAGCAGTTCTTC. The encoded protein is CASSYAGEQFF.

The chain employs TRBV13 and TRBJ1-4, with 7 positions matching TRBD1. The CDR3 runs to 14 residues. CDR1 is PRHDT, CDR2 FYEKMQ, per germline (reference sequence). V trimming: 0 bases; J trimming: 7 bases; junction bases outside the gene matches: 2. The CDR3 spells CASSLGTGFEKLFF. The CDR3 DNA sequence: TGTGCCAGCAGCTTAGGGACAGGGTTTGAAAAACTGTTTTTT.

J is TRBJ1-3 and V is TRBV18; a weak D match, TRBD1 (5 bases). Trimming cost V 3 bases and J 4 bases, with 22 bases left between them. Looked up from germline, CDR1 is KGHSH and CDR2 is LQKENI. This CDR3 has 18 residues. CDR3 nucleotides: TGTGCCAGCTCACCCCTACAAACGTTCTCAGGGTACGGAAACACCATATATTTT. Translating gives CASSPLQTFSGYGNTIYF.

The V gene is TRBV27, the J gene TRBJ1-1; TRBD1 might be the D (6 bases). Germline CDR1 and CDR2: MNHEY and SMNVEV (reference sequence). V shed 5 bases and J shed 3 bases, with 13 bases lying between them. CDR3 length: 14 residues. The CDR3 coding sequence is TGTGCCAGCAGTGAGACAGGCCCGTACACTGAAGCTTTCTTT. This translates into CASSETGPYTEAFF.

This sequence joins TRBV5-1 and TRBJ1-1; 9 bases map to TRBD1. This CDR3 spans 16 amino acids. Germline V gene lookup returns CDR1 SGHRS and CDR2 YFSETQ. V lost 0 bases to trimming and J lost 2 bases; unmatched junction nucleotides: 5. This chain's CDR3 is CASSLGPTGGNTEAFF. The DNA of the CDR3 is TGCGCCAGCAGCTTGGGGCCGACAGGGGGTAACACTGAAGCTTTCTTT. Full variable domain (outside the CDR3, taken from reference TRBV5-1 and TRBJ1-1): KAGVTQTPRYLIKTRGQQVTLSCSPISGHRSVSWYQQTPGQGLQFLFEYFSETQRNKGNFPGRFSGRQFSNSRSEMNVSTLELGDSALYLCASSLGPTGGNTEAFFGQGTRLTVV.

The V and J genes are TRBV6-2 or TRBV6-3 and TRBJ1-2; TRBD1 might be the D (5 bases). V was clipped by 6 bases and J by 5 bases, with 16 bases between them. The CDR3 loop spans 14 amino acids. Germline V lookup: CDR1 MNHEY, CDR2 SVGEGT. CDR3 residues: CASSKTGLAYGYTF. CDR3 DNA: TGTGCCAGCAGCAAAACAGGTCTTGCGTATGGCTACACCTTC.

The chain is built from TRBV7-2 and TRBJ1-5; no clear D. This CDR3 region has 16 residues. From germline, CDR1 is SGHTA and CDR2 FQGNSA. The V gene lost 5 bases and the J gene lost 2 bases, with 16 bases spanning the gap. The CDR3 sequence: CASSLSPPGGNQPQHF. For the CDR3, the DNA is TGTGCCAGCAGCCTCAGCCCGCCTGGAGGCAATCAGCCCCAGCATTTT. Full variable domain (remainder filled in from reference TRBV7-2 and TRBJ1-5): GAGVSQSPSNKVTEKGKDVELRCDPISGHTALYWYRQSLGQGLEFLIYFQGNSAPDKSGLPSDRFSAERTGGSVSTLTIQRTQQEDSAVYLCASSLSPPGGNQPQHFGDGTRLSIL.

The CDR3 spells CAIGSFTEAFF. Here the CDR3 DNA reads TGTGCCATCGGGTCATTTACTGAAGCTTTCTTT. The chain carries TRBV19 and TRBJ1-1; D call uncertain. This CDR3 comprises 11 residues. In germline, CDR1 is LNHDA, CDR2 SQIVND (reference sequence). Trimming shortened V by 10 bases and J by 5 bases, and 11 bases separated the two germline ends.

V gene TRBV5-1 combines with J gene TRBJ1-2, with 11 bases fitting TRBD1. This CDR3 comprises 16 residues. V was clipped by 4 bases and J by 5 bases; unmatched bases: 10. Germline V lookup: CDR1 SGHRS, CDR2 YFSETQ. The CDR3 coding sequence is TGCGCCAGCAGCCAAACGTGGACAGGGGGCGAGTATGGCTACACCTTC. Amino acid sequence: CASSQTWTGGEYGYTF.

The chain carries TRBV6-6 and TRBJ2-7, with 11 bases fitting TRBD2. This CDR3 comprises 16 residues. With 5 bases clipped from V and 3 bases from J, the junction kept 9 bases outside the gene matches. Germline CDR1 MNHNY, CDR2 SVGAGI (reference sequence). This CDR3 reads CASSRPTLAGGYEQYV. Here the CDR3 DNA reads TGTGCCAGCAGTCGCCCGACCCTAGCGGGAGGCTACGAGCAGTACGTC.

This chain joins TRBV10-3 and TRBJ2-2; D not certain. The CDR3 is 13 amino acids. Germline CDR1 is ENHRY and CDR2 is SYGVKD. Deletions cut 3 bases from V and 3 bases from J, with 5 bases between. CDR3 loop: CAISDTDTGELFF. CDR3 DNA sequence: TGTGCCATCAGTGATACGGACACCGGGGAGCTGTTTTTT.

The genes are TRBV5-1 and TRBJ2-7, with TRBD1 matching over 7 bases. The V and J ends lost 4 bases and 5 bases, in that order; junction bases with no gene match: 6. The CDR3 runs to 13 residues. Germline CDR1 SGHRS, CDR2 YFSETQ. The CDR3 loop is CASSPHRGHEQYF. CDR3 nucleotide sequence: TGCGCCAGCAGCCCACACAGGGGCCACGAGCAGTACTTC.

J is TRBJ1-2 and V is TRBV30; a weak D match, TRBD1 (6 bases). Trimming cost V 6 bases and J 8 bases, with 13 bases left between them. Germline loops: CDR1 GTSNPN, CDR2 SVGIG (reference sequence). The CDR3 spans 11 residues. In DNA, the CDR3 is TGTGCCTGTGACAGGCCAGAGGGCTACACCTTC. Translation: CACDRPEGYTF.

The V gene is TRBV21-1, the J gene TRBJ1-1; TRBD1 is the table's D call, not checked against the DNA. TRBV21-1 is annotated as a pseudogene. The CDR3 extends over 15 amino acids. The CDR3 DNA sequence: TGTGCCAGCAGCAAGGTGGACAGGGGGGTGACTGAAGCTTTCTTT. Translated, it gives CASSKVDRGVTEAFF.

The chain joins TRBV5-1 to TRBJ1-4; 8 positions match TRBD1. CDR3 size: 18 residues. Germline CDR1 and CDR2: SGHRS and YFSETQ. V shed 3 bases and J 0 bases; nucleotides not matched to a gene: 10. CDR3 loop: CASSSQTGVFATNEKLFF. DNA of the CDR3: TGCGCCAGCAGCTCCCAGACAGGGGTCTTTGCAACTAATGAAAAACTGTTTTTT.

V is TRBV30 and J is TRBJ1-2, with D perhaps matching TRBD1 (6 bases). Trimming removed 3 bases from V and 4 bases from J, with 12 bases in between. The germline V gene encodes CDR1 GTSNPN and CDR2 SVGIG (reference sequence). The CDR3 sequence is 13 residues long. The CDR3 DNA sequence: TGTGCCTGGAGCAGGGGTCTGGTCTATGGCTACACCTTC. Its translation is CAWSRGLVYGYTF. The whole variable domain, filled in from reference TRBV30 and TRBJ1-2, reads SQTIHQWPATLVQPVGSPLSLECTVEGTSNPNLYWYRQAAGRGLQLLFYSVGIGQISSEVPQNLSASRPQDRQFILSSKKLLLSDSGFYLCAWSRGLVYGYTFGSGTRLTVV.